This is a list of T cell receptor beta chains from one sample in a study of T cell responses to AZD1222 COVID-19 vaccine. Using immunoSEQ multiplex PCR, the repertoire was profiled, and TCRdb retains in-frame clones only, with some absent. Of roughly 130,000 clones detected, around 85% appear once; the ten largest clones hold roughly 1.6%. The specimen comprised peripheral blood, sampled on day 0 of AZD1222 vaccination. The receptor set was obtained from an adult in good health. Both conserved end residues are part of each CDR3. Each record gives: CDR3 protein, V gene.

CASSWEISYEQYF TRBV5-1
CASSQDRKGLSSYNSPLHF TRBV14
CASSFGQGFGGYTF TRBV6-2/TRBV6-3
CASSLAFGLQAHGYTF TRBV7-2
CASSSEAAVGLREQYF TRBV7-8
CASSRSFLLGGANVLTF TRBV7-3
CASSLDRYGYTF TRBV5-1
CAWSVQGSSRTGELFF TRBV30
CASSGQGSNQPQHF TRBV27
CASSHQWGQGDEKLFF TRBV4-3
CASSLDRGNVRETQYF TRBV5-6
CATSDSYGGRVTDTQYF TRBV24-1
CASSEQGGNEQFF TRBV2
CASSEGGIYSNQPQHF TRBV10-1
CASSDPNYGYTF TRBV6-1
CASSHRVLGHGYTF TRBV5-6
CASSYSQDYTEAFF TRBV6-5
CASKLAEIYNEQFF TRBV11-2
CASSFTSGSSYTDTQYF TRBV5-6
CSVRRLQGEGEKLFF TRBV29-1
CASSTGGTGELFF TRBV5-1
CASLVSYNEQFF TRBV7-2
CASSRTASSYEQYF TRBV3-1/TRBV3-2
CASRDSGRRNADTQYF TRBV19
CASSFGAENTEAFF TRBV7-9
CASSEDRNSPLHF TRBV6-1
CASSKTTGSYNSPLHF TRBV9
CATSDLNSHSF TRBV24-1
CASSFESASYEQYF TRBV19
CATSDLARGGDNEQFF TRBV24-1
CASSPSERGYNEQFF TRBV5-6
CASSVGTASGNTIYF TRBV9
CASSPRDRGSNEQFF TRBV11-2
CARSYLQGRASTPGELFF TRBV19
CASGTITNEKLFF TRBV19
CATSKLANTGELFF TRBV24-1
CASSLGLAGVETQYF TRBV5-4
CASSPTHGTGQNTEAFF TRBV7-3
CASSQDKRERHNEQFF TRBV4-3
CASSLGSGRAKGEQYF TRBV7-6
CASSQGSGSNQPQHF TRBV27
CASSLRTVTNYGYTF TRBV4-1
CASSPVGDRGIYGYTF TRBV4-1
CASRPTGESQPQHF TRBV6-5
CASSFRANTGAFF TRBV7-2
CATSRTVGNQPQHF TRBV15
CASSLAGNTIYF TRBV7-8
CSVQGSAFF TRBV20-1
CASSFSGRASSEQFF TRBV19
CASSRADSSPETQYF TRBV3-1/TRBV3-2
CASSDSDRAGYGYTF TRBV6-4
CASRLTGWDTEAFF TRBV5-6
CASSLTKTGGTDTQYF TRBV7-3
CASSLRNTGGGYTF TRBV5-1
CAWSASRNTGELFF TRBV30